This T cell receptor (beta chain) came from a study of T cell responses to AZD1222 COVID-19 vaccine. Whole-study results and caveats: Reportedly, close to half of spike-specific TCRs are directed against unmutated variant regions.

CDR3 length: 15 residues. Trimming took off 1 base at V and 5 bases at J, with 11 bases between the two ends. Per the germline V gene, CDR1 is PRHDT and CDR2 is FYEKMQ (reference sequence). TCRdb's table, derived via immunoSEQ multiplex PCR, lists solely in-frame clones and lacks some. The sample has 120,000 to 150,000 clones, approximately 95% seen once. On this clone itself: No antigen is known for it.

This receptor was taken from an adult in good health. Sequencing was performed on peripheral blood, taken on day 0 of MenACWY control vaccination. The chain couples TRBV13 to TRBJ2-2; D might be TRBD1 (6 bases). The CDR3 nucleotides are TGTGCCAGCAGCTTAGTGGACAGAGAGACCGGGGAGCTGTTTTTT. Translated, it gives CASSLVDRETGELFF.